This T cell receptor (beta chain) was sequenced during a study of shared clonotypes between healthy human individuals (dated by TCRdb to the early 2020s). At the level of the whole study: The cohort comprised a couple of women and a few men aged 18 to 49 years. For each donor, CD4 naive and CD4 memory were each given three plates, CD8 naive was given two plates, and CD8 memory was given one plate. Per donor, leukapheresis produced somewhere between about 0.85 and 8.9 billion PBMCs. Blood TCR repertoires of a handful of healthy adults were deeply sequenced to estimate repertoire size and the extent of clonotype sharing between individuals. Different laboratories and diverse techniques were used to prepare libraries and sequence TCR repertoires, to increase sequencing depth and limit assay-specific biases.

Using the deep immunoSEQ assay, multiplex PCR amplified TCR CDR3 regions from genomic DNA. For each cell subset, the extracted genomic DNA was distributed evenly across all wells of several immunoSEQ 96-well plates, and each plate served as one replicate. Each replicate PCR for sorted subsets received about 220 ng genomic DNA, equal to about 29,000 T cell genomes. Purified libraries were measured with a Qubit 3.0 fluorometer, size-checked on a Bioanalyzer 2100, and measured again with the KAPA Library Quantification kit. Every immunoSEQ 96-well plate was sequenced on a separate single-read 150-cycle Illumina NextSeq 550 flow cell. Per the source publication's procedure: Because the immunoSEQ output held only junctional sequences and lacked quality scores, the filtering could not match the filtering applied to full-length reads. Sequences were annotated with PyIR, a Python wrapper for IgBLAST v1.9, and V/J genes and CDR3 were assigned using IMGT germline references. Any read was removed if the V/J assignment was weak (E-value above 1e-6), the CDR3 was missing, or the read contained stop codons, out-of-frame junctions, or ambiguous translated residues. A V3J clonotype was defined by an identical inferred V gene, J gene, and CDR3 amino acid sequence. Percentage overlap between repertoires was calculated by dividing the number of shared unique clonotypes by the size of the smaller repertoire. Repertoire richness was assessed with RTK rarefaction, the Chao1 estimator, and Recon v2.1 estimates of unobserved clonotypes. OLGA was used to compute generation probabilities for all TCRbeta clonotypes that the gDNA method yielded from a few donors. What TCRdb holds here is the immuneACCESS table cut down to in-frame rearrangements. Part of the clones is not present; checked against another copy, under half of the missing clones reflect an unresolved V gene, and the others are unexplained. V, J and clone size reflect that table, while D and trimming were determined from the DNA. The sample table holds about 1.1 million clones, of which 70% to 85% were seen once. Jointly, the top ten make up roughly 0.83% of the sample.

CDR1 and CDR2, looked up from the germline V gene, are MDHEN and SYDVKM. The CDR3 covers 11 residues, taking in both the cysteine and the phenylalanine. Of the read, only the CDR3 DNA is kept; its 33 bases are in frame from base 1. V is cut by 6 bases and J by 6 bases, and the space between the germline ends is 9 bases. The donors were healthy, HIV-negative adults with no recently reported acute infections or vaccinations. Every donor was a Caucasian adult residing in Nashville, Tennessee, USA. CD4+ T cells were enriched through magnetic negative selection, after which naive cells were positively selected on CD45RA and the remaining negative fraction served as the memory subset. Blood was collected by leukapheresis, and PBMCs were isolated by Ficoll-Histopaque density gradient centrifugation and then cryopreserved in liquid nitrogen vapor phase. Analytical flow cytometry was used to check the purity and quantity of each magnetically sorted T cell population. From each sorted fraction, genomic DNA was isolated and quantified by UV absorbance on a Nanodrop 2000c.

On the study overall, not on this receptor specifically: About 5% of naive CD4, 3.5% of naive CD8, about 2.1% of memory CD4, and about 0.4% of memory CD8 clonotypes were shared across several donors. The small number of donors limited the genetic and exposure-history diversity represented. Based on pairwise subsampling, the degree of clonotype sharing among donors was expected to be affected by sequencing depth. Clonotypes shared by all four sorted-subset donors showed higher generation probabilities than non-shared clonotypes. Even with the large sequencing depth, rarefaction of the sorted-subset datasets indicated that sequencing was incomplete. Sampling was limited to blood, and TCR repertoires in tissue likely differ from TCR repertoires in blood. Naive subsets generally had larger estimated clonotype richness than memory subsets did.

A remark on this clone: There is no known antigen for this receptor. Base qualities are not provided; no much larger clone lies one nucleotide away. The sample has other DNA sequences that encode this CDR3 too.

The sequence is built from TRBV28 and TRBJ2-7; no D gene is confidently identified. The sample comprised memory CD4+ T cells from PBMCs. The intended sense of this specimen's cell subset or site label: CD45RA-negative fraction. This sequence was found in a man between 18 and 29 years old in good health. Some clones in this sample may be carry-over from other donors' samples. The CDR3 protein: CASSLWGEQYF. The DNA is TGTGCCAGCAGCCTTTGGGGCGAGCAGTACTTC.